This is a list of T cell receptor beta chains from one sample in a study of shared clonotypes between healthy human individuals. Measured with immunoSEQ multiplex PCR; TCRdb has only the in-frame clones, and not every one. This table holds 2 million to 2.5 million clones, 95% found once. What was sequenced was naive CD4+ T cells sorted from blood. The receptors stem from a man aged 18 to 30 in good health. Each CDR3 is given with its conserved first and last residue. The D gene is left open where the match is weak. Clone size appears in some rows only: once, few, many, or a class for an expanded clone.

CDR3: CASSVSGSYSYEQYF; DNA: TGTGCCAGCAGCGTCAGCGGGAGTTACTCCTACGAGCAGTACTTC; V: TRBV9; size: .; D: TRBD2; J: TRBJ2-7; length: 15
CDR3: CASSLGSVGRGEKLFF; DNA: TGCGCCAGCAGCTTGGGTTCCGTTGGGCGCGGGGAAAAACTGTTTTTT; V: TRBV5-1; size: .; D: .; J: TRBJ1-4; length: 16
CDR3: CASSSLPANEQYF; DNA: TGTGCCAGCAGCTCGCTCCCGGCAAACGAGCAGTACTTC; V: TRBV11-2; size: .; D: .; J: TRBJ2-7; length: 13
CDR3: CASSFLQGAIYEQYF; DNA: TGTGCCAGCAGCTTCTTGCAGGGGGCCATCTACGAGCAGTACTTC; V: TRBV7-9; size: .; D: TRBD1; J: TRBJ2-7; length: 15
CDR3: CASSPWGVSYEQYF; DNA: TGCGCCAGCAGCCCATGGGGTGTCTCCTACGAGCAGTACTTC; V: TRBV5-1; size: .; D: .; J: TRBJ2-7; length: 14
CDR3: CASSRADSGSYEQYF; DNA: TGTGCCAGCAGCCGTGCGGATAGCGGCTCCTACGAGCAGTACTTC; V: TRBV27; size: .; D: .; J: TRBJ2-7; length: 15
CDR3: CASRPPQGTNEKLFF; DNA: TGTGCCAGTAGACCGCCACAGGGAACTAATGAAAAACTGTTTTTT; V: TRBV19; size: .; D: .; J: TRBJ1-4; length: 15
CDR3: CASSKTPAGKDTDTQYF; DNA: TGTGCCAGCAGCAAAACCCCCGCAGGGAAGGACACAGATACGCAGTATTTT; V: TRBV21-1; size: .; D: .; J: TRBJ2-3; length: 17
CDR3: CASSAPLISLEGEQYF; DNA: TGTGCCAGCAGTGCCCCCCTAATTAGCTTGGAAGGCGAGCAGTACTTC; V: TRBV6-4; size: .; D: .; J: TRBJ2-7; length: 16
CDR3: CASRATGLAYGYTF; DNA: TGTGCCAGCAGAGCGACAGGGTTGGCCTATGGCTACACCTTC; V: TRBV2; size: .; D: TRBD1; J: TRBJ1-2; length: 14
CDR3: CASSPEGRDSNEQFF; DNA: TGTGCCAGCAGCCCAGAGGGACGGGATAGTAATGAGCAGTTCTTC; V: TRBV5-4; size: .; D: .; J: TRBJ2-1; length: 15
CDR3: CASSPWGQSSYEQYF; DNA: TGCGCCAGCAGCCCCTGGGGACAGTCCTCCTACGAGCAGTACTTC; V: TRBV5-1; size: .; D: TRBD1; J: TRBJ2-7; length: 15
CDR3: CASSKTGTGFSPLHF; DNA: TGTGCCAGCAGCAAAACCGGGACAGGTTTTTCACCCCTCCACTTT; V: TRBV11-2; size: once; D: TRBD1; J: TRBJ1-6; length: 15
CDR3: CASSPDRAQETQYF; DNA: TGTGCCAGCAGCCCCGACAGGGCCCAAGAGACCCAGTACTTC; V: TRBV5-4; size: .; D: TRBD1; J: TRBJ2-5; length: 14
CDR3: CASSPLPDIGTEAFF; DNA: TGTGCCAGCAGCCCTTTGCCGGACATTGGCACTGAAGCTTTCTTT; V: TRBV16; size: .; D: .; J: TRBJ1-1; length: 15
CDR3: CASSGQGQHYGYTF; DNA: TGTGCCAGCAGTGGTCAAGGCCAACACTATGGCTACACCTTC; V: TRBV25-1; size: once; D: .; J: TRBJ1-2; length: 14
CDR3: CASGAGQGGYEQYF; DNA: TGTGCCAGCGGTGCGGGACAGGGGGGCTACGAGCAGTACTTC; V: TRBV6-5; size: .; D: TRBD1; J: TRBJ2-7; length: 14
CDR3: CASSPNGRFNEKLFF; DNA: TGTGCCAGCAGCCCAAACGGACGGTTTAATGAAAAACTGTTTTTT; V: TRBV7-3; size: .; D: .; J: TRBJ1-4; length: 15
CDR3: CAWSVGGTLTEAFF; DNA: TGTGCCTGGAGTGTAGGGGGAACCCTCACTGAAGCTTTCTTT; V: TRBV30; size: .; D: .; J: TRBJ1-1; length: 14
CDR3: CASSIKDQNSPLHF; DNA: TGTGCCAGTAGTATTAAGGACCAGAATTCACCCCTCCACTTT; V: TRBV19; size: .; D: .; J: TRBJ1-6; length: 14
CDR3: CATSRYSGGGYGYTF; DNA: TGTGCCACCAGCAGATACTCCGGAGGGGGCTATGGCTACACCTTC; V: TRBV15; size: .; D: .; J: TRBJ1-2; length: 15
CDR3: CASSPVGVAASYEQYF; DNA: TGTGCCAGCTCACCAGTGGGGGTAGCGGCCTCCTACGAGCAGTACTTC; V: TRBV18; size: .; D: .; J: TRBJ2-7; length: 16
CDR3: CASSLNPTGPSTDTQYF; DNA: TGTGCCAGCAGCTTAAACCCGACAGGCCCTAGCACAGATACGCAGTATTTT; V: TRBV7-3; size: .; D: .; J: TRBJ2-3; length: 17
CDR3: CASSRTDSYEQYF; DNA: TGTGCCAGCAGTCGGACGGATTCCTACGAGCAGTACTTC; V: TRBV6-6; size: .; D: .; J: TRBJ2-7; length: 13
CDR3: CASSSGQGNYGYTF; DNA: TGTGCCAGCAGTTCGGGACAGGGGAACTATGGCTACACCTTC; V: TRBV28; size: .; D: TRBD1; J: TRBJ1-2; length: 14
CDR3: CASSLVGTGGYEQYF; DNA: TGTGCCAGCAGCTTAGTCGGGACAGGGGGTTACGAGCAGTACTTC; V: TRBV7-2; size: .; D: TRBD1; J: TRBJ2-7; length: 15
CDR3: CASSITTSNEQYF; DNA: TGTGCTAGCAGCATAACGACAAGTAACGAGCAGTACTTC; V: TRBV7-7; size: .; D: .; J: TRBJ2-7; length: 13
CDR3: CASSVDSSGQGGGYTF; DNA: TGTGCCAGCAGCGTAGACTCGTCGGGACAGGGTGGCGGCTACACCTTC; V: TRBV9; size: .; D: TRBD1; J: TRBJ1-2; length: 16
CDR3: CASSARPTVATNEKLFF; DNA: TGTGCCAGCAGTGCCCGACCGACAGTTGCAACTAATGAAAAACTGTTTTTT; V: TRBV2; size: .; D: .; J: TRBJ1-4; length: 17
CDR3: CASSIQPSNTEAFF; DNA: TGCGCCAGCAGCATACAACCTTCGAACACTGAAGCTTTCTTT; V: TRBV5-1; size: .; D: .; J: TRBJ1-1; length: 14
CDR3: CASNRGEDNEQFF; DNA: TGTGCCAGCAACCGAGGGGAGGACAATGAGCAGTTCTTC; V: TRBV5-6; size: .; D: .; J: TRBJ2-1; length: 13
CDR3: CASSLSGGAQDYGYTF; DNA: TGCGCCAGCAGCTTATCCGGGGGGGCGCAGGACTATGGCTACACCTTC; V: TRBV5-1; size: once; D: .; J: TRBJ1-2; length: 16
CDR3: CASAAGTGAHEQYF; DNA: TGTGCCAGTGCCGCCGGGACAGGGGCGCACGAGCAGTACTTC; V: TRBV2; size: .; D: TRBD1; J: TRBJ2-7; length: 14
CDR3: CSARGDEQFF; DNA: TGCAGTGCTAGAGGAGATGAGCAGTTCTTC; V: TRBV20-1; size: .; D: .; J: TRBJ2-1; length: 10